A single T cell receptor beta chain is shown here with its context. This clone was counted a single time. There is no known antigen for this receptor. Base qualities were left out, and no much larger clone turns up one base away. The data originate from a study of blood T cell repertoires in COVID-19 (dated by TCRdb to 2018 to 2020). Context from the whole study: Samples from collaborators originated in the United States, Italy and Spain and spanned both the acute and convalescent phases of COVID-19. Subjects who had been exposed to COVID-19, were actively infected with it, or had recovered from it provided the deeply sampled blood TCRbeta repertoires that made up the dataset. A de-identified subject ID, COVID-19 status, age in years and sex were almost always included in the sample metadata. Samples were obtained from the ongoing ImmuneRACE study (first 160 participants) and from some 1,200 subjects provided by 6 global collaborators. The prospective study material was composed of cDNA or gDNA derived from T cells, B-cell-depleted T cells, or PBMCs. The repertoires were released in a freely available public database meant as a resource for research on the immune response to SARS-CoV-2. Where available, HLA class I and class II types were taken from metadata supplied by the sample provider and were not determined by assay-based typing. Points the paper makes about the study in general: How much clinical and demographic metadata was included differed by source and by participant, and the metadata was provided uncurated.

Reading the germline V gene (reference sequence) gives CDR1 LGHDT and CDR2 YNNKEL. The CDR3, from cysteine to phenylalanine, totals 15 residues. The entry retains the CDR3 DNA only, 45 bases that are in frame from base 1. Relative to germline, V is 0 bases shorter and J is 8 bases shorter, with 16 bases between their ends. Each collaborating institution followed its own protocols to collect whole blood in K2EDTA tubes. For TCRbeta analysis, collaborators shipped samples as frozen whole blood, isolated PBMCs, or DNA extracted from either of those sample types. TCRbeta CDR3 regions were amplified from genomic DNA using the immunoSEQ Assay, a bias-controlled multiplex PCR. Processing in the source paper ran as follows. Nucleated cell counts per sample were estimated from amplification of reference gene primers within the assay. To quantify the absolute abundance of each unique TCRbeta CDR3 rearrangement, sequence reads were collapsed and filtered. For each sample, productive Simpson clonality was calculated as the square root of Simpson's diversity index across productive rearrangements. Imported from immuneACCESS, the table was reduced by TCRdb to in-frame sequences with V and J called. These copies leave out some clones; in studies compared against another copy, an unresolved V gene accounts for under half, and the cause of the remainder is not known. D and trimming come from the DNA, and the V and J calls and clone size come from that table. For this sample there are around 100,000 clones; 80% to 90% appear just once. The ten largest clonotypes hold around 3.7% of the sample.

The V gene is TRBV3-1 (or the pseudogene TRBV3-2) and the J gene is TRBJ1-2; the D gene identity is not certain. The specimen sequenced was peripheral blood. The receptor comes from a woman aged 60-70 years with acute or convalescent COVID-19. The CDR3 protein is CASSQDGRSLQGYTF. The nucleotide sequence reads TGTGCCAGCAGCCAAGATGGCCGTTCCCTCCAGGGCTACACCTTC.